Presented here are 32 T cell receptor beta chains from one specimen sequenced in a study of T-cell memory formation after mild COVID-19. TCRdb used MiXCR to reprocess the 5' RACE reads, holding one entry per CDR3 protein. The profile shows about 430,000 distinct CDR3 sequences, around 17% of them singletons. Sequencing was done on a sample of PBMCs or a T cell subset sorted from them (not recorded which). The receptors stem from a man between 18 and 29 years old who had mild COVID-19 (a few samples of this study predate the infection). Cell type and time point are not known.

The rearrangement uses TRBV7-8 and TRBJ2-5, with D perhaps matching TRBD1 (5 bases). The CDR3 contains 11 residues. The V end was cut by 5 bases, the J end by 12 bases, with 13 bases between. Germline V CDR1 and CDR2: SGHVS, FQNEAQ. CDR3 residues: CASSPREIKYF. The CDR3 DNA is TGTGCCAGCAGCCCCAGGGAAATCAAGTACTTC.

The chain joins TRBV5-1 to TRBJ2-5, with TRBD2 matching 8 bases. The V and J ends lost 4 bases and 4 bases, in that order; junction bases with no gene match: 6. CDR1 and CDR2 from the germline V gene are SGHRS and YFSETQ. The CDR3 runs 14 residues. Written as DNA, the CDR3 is TGCGCCAGCAGCACCGGGGGGGCCAGAGAGACCCAGTACTTC. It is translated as CASSTGGARETQYF.

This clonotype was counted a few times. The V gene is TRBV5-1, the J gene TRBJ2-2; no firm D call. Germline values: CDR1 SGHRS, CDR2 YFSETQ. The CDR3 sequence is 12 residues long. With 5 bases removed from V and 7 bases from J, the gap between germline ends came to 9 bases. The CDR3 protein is CASRVGDGELFF. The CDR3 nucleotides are TGCGCCAGCAGGGTTGGTGACGGGGAGCTGTTTTTT.

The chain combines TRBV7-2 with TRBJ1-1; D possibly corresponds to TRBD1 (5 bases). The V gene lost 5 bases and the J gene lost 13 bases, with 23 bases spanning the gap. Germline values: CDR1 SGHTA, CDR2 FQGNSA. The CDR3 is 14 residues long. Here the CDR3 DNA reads TGTGCCAGCAGCCGGGGACGGTGGCAGTCTCACGATTTCTTT. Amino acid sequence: CASSRGRWQSHDFF.

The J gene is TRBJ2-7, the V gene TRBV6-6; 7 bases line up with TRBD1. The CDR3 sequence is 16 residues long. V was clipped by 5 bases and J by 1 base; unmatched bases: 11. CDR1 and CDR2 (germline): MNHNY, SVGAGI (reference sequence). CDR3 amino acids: CASSKGQWIISYEQYV. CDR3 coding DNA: TGTGCCAGCAGTAAGGGACAGTGGATTATATCCTACGAGCAGTACGTC.

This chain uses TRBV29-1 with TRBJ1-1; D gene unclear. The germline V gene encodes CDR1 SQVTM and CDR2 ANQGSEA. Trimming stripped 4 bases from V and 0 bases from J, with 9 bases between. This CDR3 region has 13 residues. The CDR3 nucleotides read TGCAGCGTTGTTAGGCTTTTGAACACTGAAGCTTTCTTT. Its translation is CSVVRLLNTEAFF.

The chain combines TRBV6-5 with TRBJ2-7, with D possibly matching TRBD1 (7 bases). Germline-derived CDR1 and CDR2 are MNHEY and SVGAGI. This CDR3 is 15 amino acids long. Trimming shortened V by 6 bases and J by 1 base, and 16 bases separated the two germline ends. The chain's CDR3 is CASRLSQGTSYEQYF. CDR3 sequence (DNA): TGTGCCAGCAGATTATCACAGGGGACTTCCTACGAGCAGTACTTC.

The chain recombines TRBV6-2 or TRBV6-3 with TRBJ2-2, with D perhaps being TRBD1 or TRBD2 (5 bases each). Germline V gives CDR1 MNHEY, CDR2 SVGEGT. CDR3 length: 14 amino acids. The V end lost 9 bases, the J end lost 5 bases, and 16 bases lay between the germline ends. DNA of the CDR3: TGTGCCAGTCTCAGAGGGGTATGGACCGGGGAGCTGTTTTTT. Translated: CASLRGVWTGELFF.

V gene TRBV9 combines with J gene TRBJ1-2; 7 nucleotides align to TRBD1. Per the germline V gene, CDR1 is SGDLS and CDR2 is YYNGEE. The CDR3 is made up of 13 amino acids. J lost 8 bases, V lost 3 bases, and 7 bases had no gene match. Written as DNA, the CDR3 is TGTGCCAGCAGCGCCCGAGACAGGGAAGGCTACACCTTC. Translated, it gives CASSARDREGYTF.

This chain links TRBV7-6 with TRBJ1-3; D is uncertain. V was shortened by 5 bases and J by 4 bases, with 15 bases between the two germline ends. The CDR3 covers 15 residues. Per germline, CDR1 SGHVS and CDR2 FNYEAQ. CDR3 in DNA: TGTGCCAGCAGCCCCCCCCTGGGTCTCGGAAACACCATATATTTT. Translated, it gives CASSPPLGLGNTIYF. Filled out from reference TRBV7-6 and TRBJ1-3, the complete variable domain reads GAGVSQSPRYKVTKRGQDVALRCDPISGHVSLYWYRQALGQGPEFLTYFNYEAQQDKSGLPNDRFSAERPEGSISTLTIQRTEQRDSAMYRCASSPPLGLGNTIYFGEGSWLTVV.

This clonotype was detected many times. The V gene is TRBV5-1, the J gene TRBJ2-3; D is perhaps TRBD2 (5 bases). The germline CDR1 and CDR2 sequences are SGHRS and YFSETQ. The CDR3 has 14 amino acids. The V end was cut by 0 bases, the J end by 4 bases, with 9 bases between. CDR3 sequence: CASSLVTGSDTQYF. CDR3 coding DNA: TGCGCCAGCAGCTTGGTGACGGGATCAGATACGCAGTATTTT.

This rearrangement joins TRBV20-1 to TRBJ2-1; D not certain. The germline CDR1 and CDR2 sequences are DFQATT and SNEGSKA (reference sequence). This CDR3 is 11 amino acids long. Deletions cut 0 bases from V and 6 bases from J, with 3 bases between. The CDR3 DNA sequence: TGCAGTGCTAGAGAACTCAATGAGCAGTTCTTC. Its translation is CSARELNEQFF.

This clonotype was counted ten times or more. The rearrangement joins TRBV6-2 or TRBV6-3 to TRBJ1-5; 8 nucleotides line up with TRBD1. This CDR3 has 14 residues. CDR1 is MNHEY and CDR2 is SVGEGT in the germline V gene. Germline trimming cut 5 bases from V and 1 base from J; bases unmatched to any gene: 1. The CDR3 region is CASSRTGSNQPQHF. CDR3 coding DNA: TGTGCCAGCAGTCGGACAGGGAGCAATCAGCCCCAGCATTTT.

CDR3 coding DNA: TGTGCCTGGATTTTAAATGGGGCCAACGTCCTGACTTTC. Its protein is CAWILNGANVLTF. This chain connects TRBV30 to TRBJ2-6; D is undetermined. The CDR3 has 13 amino acids. CDR1 is GTSNPN and CDR2 is SVGIG in the germline V gene (reference sequence). Trimming shortened V by 4 bases and J by 3 bases, and 7 bases separated the two germline ends.

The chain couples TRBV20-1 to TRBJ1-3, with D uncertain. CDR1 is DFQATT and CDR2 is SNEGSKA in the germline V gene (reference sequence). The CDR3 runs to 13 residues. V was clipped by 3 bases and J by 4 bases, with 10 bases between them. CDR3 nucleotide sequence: TGCAGTGCTAGGCCGGCGGGAGGAAACACCATATATTTT. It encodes CSARPAGGNTIYF.

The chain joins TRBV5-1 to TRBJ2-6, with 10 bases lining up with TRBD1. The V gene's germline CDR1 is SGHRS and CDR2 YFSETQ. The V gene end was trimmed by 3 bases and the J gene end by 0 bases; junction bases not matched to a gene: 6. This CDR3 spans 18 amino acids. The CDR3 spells CASSSRDRGPSGANVLTF. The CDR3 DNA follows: TGCGCCAGCAGCTCCCGGGACAGGGGACCCTCTGGGGCCAACGTCCTGACTTTC.

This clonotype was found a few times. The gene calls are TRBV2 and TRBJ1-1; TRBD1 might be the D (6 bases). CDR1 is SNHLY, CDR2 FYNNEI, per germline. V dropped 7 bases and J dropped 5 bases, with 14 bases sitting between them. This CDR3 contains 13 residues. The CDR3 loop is CASILRGRTEAFF. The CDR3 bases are TGTGCCAGCATTCTCAGGGGCCGGACTGAAGCTTTCTTT.

CDR3 residues: CASTSRDTYGYTF. The CDR3 nucleotides are TGTGCCAGCACCTCTCGGGATACCTATGGCTACACCTTC. The V call is TRBV6-6, the J call TRBJ1-2; D is unresolved. CDR1 and CDR2 (germline): MNHNY, SVGAGI (reference sequence). The CDR3 loop spans 13 amino acids. Trimming pared 7 bases from V and 4 bases from J, leaving 13 bases between.

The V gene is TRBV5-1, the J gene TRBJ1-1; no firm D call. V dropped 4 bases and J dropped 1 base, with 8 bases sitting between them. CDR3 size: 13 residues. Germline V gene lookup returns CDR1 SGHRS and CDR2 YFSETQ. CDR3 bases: TGCGCCAGCAGCAACGGCCAGAACACTGAAGCTTTCTTT. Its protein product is CASSNGQNTEAFF.

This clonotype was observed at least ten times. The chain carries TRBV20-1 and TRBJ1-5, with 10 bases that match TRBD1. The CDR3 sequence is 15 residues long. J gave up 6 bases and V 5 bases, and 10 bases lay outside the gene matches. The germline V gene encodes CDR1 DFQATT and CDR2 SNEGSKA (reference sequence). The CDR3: CSASPGQGYVQPQHF. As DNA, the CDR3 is TGCAGTGCTTCACCGGGACAGGGGTACGTTCAGCCCCAGCATTTT.

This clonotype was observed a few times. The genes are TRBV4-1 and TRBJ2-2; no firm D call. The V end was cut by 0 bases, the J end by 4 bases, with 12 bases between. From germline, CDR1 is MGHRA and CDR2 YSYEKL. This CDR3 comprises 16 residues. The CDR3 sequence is CASSQEGRMTTGELFF. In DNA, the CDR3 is TGCGCCAGCAGCCAAGAAGGCAGGATGACCACCGGGGAGCTGTTTTTT.

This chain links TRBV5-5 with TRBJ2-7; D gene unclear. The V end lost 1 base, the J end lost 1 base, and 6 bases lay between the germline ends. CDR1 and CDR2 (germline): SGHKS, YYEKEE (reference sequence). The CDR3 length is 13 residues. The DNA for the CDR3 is TGTGCCAGCAGCTTGATCACTTCCTACGAGCAGTACGTC. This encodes CASSLITSYEQYV.

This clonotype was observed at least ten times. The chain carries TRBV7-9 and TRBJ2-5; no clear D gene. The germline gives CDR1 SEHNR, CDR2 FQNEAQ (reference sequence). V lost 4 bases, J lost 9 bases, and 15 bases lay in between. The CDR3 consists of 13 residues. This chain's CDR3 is CASSSDDTFAQYF. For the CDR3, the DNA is TGTGCCAGCAGCTCTGACGACACGTTCGCCCAGTACTTC.

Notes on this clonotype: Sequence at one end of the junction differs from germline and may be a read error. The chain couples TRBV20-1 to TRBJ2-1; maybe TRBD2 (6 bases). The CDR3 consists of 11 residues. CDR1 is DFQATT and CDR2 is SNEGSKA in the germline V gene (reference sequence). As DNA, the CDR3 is TGCAGTGATAGAGATGGGGGGAAGCAGTTCTTC. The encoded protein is CSDRDGGKQFF.

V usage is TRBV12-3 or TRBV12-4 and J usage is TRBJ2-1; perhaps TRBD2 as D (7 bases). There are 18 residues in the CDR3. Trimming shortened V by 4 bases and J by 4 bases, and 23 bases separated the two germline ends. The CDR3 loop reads CASSSPPGSRGAYNEQFF. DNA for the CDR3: TGTGCCAGCAGTTCGCCTCCGGGCTCTCGGGGGGCGTACAATGAGCAGTTCTTC.

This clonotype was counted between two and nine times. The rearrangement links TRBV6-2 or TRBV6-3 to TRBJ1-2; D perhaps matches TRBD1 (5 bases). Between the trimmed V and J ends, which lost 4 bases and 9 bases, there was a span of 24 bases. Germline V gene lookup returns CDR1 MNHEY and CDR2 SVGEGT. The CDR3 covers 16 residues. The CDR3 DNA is TGTGCCAGCAGTTCGCTCCCGGGACGCCCGGGAAAACGCTACACCTTC. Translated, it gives CASSSLPGRPGKRYTF.

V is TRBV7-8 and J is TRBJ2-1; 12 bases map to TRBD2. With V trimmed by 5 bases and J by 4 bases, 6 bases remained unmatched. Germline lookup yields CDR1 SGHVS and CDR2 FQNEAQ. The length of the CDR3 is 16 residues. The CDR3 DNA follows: TGTGCCAGCAGCCCCCAACTAGCGGGGGGATACAATGAGCAGTTCTTC. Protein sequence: CASSPQLAGGYNEQFF.

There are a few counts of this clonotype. The CDR3 DNA is TGTGCCATCAGCCCGGGACAGGGAGGTCAGCCCCAGCATTTT. Protein: CAISPGQGGQPQHF. V and J are TRBV10-3 and TRBJ1-5, with TRBD1 identical over 9 bases. CDR3 length: 14 amino acids. Germline V gives CDR1 ENHRY, CDR2 SYGVKD. The trim removed 6 bases at V and 6 bases at J, leaving 6 bases unmatched.

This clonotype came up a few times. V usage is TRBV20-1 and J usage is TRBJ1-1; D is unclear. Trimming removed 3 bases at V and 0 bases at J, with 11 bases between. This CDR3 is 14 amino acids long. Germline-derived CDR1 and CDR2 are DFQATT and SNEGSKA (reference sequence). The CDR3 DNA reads TGCAGTGCTAGGAATATTGCCCTGAACACTGAAGCTTTCTTT. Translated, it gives CSARNIALNTEAFF.

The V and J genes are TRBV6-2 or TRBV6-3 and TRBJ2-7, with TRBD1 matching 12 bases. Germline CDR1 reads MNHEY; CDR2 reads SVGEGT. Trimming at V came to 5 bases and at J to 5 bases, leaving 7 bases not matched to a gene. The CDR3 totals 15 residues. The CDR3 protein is CASSPGDRGPDEQYF. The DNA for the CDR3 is TGTGCCAGCAGTCCGGGGGACAGGGGGCCCGACGAGCAGTACTTC.

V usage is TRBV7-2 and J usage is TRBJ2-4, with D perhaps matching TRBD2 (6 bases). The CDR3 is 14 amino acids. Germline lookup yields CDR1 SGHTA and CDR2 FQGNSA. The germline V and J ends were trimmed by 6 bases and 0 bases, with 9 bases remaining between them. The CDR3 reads CASRGGLAKNIQYF. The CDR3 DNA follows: TGTGCCAGCAGGGGGGGACTAGCCAAAAACATTCAGTACTTC. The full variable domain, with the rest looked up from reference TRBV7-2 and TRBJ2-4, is GAGVSQSPSNKVTEKGKDVELRCDPISGHTALYWYRQSLGQGLEFLIYFQGNSAPDKSGLPSDRFSAERTGGSVSTLTIQRTQQEDSAVYLCASRGGLAKNIQYFGAGTRLSVL.

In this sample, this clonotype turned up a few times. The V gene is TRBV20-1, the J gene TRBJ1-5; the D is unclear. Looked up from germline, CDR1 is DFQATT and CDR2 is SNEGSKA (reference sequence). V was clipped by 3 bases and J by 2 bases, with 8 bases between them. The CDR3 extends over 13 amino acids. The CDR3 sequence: CSASGEGNQPQHF. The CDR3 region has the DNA TGCAGTGCTAGTGGGGAGGGCAATCAGCCCCAGCATTTT.